A selection of T cell receptor beta chains follows, all from one sample in a study of T-cell memory formation after mild COVID-19. TCRdb processed the 5' RACE reads anew with MiXCR; each CDR3 protein has one entry. The sample lists 500,000 to 650,000 distinct CDR3 sequences, about 20% seen once, with around 8.4% in the top ten. Material: PBMCs or a T cell subset sorted from them (not recorded which). The receptors stem from an adult woman who had mild COVID-19 (a few samples of this study predate the infection). Cell type and time point are not known. CDR3s include the opening cysteine and the closing phenylalanine or tryptophan. D genes are given only for firm matches. For some rows the clone size is stated as once, few or many, or as a class when expanded; others skip it.

CDR3 length,V gene,J gene,D gene,clone size,CDR3 protein,CDR3 DNA
15,TRBV5-1,TRBJ2-1,TRBD2,.,CASSPGLAASNEQFF,TGCGCCAGCAGCCCAGGACTAGCGGCCAGCAATGAGCAGTTCTTC
15,TRBV7-7,TRBJ2-1,TRBD1,few,CASSLRTGGIYEQFF,TGTGCCAGCAGCTTGAGGACAGGGGGCATCTATGAGCAGTTCTTC
16,TRBV12-3/TRBV12-4,TRBJ2-1,.,few,CASSLHFQGGYNEQFF,TGTGCCAGCAGTCTCCATTTTCAGGGGGGGTACAATGAGCAGTTCTTC
14,TRBV12-3/TRBV12-4,TRBJ2-7,TRBD1,.,CASRPNRGSHEQYF,TGTGCCAGCAGACCTAACAGGGGTTCCCACGAGCAGTACTTC
15,TRBV5-6,TRBJ2-1,.,.,CASGSGWGRYNEQFF,TGTGCCAGCGGATCCGGGTGGGGTCGGTACAATGAGCAGTTCTTC
15,TRBV20-1,TRBJ2-2,.,.,CSAPRPGANTGELFF,TGCAGTGCTCCACGGCCGGGTGCGAACACCGGGGAGCTGTTTTTT
13,TRBV12-3/TRBV12-4,TRBJ2-7,.,few,CASSLVERSEQYF,TGTGCCAGCAGTTTAGTGGAGAGATCCGAGCAGTACTTC
18,TRBV12-3/TRBV12-4,TRBJ2-7,.,.,CASSLAHIRTVTSYEQYF,TGTGCCAGCAGTTTAGCGCACATCAGGACAGTGACCTCCTACGAGCAGTACTTC
17,TRBV6-2/TRBV6-3,TRBJ2-1,TRBD2,.,CASSYSGREPSYNEQFF,TGTGCCAGCAGTTACTCCGGGCGGGAGCCGTCCTACAATGAGCAGTTCTTC
13,TRBV6-6,TRBJ1-5,.,.,CASSYVSNQPQHF,TGTGCCAGCAGTTATGTGAGCAATCAGCCCCAGCATTTT
15,TRBV12-3/TRBV12-4,TRBJ2-3,TRBD2,.,CASSGGLAGTDTQYF,TGTGCCAGCAGTGGGGGACTAGCGGGCACAGATACGCAGTATTTT
15,TRBV10-3,TRBJ2-7,.,.,CAITIFNRESYEQYF,TGTGCCATCACCATTTTTAACAGGGAATCCTACGAGCAGTACTTC
17,TRBV5-1,TRBJ2-1,TRBD2,.,CASSLALAGEFYNEQFF,TGCGCCAGCAGCTTGGCCCTAGCGGGGGAATTCTACAATGAGCAGTTCTTC
11,TRBV2,TRBJ2-7,.,.,CASIYRAVQYF,TGTGCCAGCATATACAGGGCGGTGCAGTACTTC
17,TRBV18,TRBJ2-6,.,.,CASSPQKGGPGANVLTF,TGTGCCAGCTCACCCCAAAAGGGGGGGCCTGGGGCCAACGTCCTGACTTTC
15,TRBV20-1,TRBJ1-2,.,.,CSAYRRGVRKHGYTF,TGCAGTGCTTACCGACGAGGGGTGAGGAAACATGGCTACACCTTC
17,TRBV18,TRBJ1-4,.,few,CASSPQQAAGPNEKLFF,TGTGCCAGCTCACCCCAGCAGGCGGCAGGCCCTAATGAAAAACTGTTTTTT
13,TRBV7-6,TRBJ2-7,.,.,CASSARDGYEQYF,TGTGCCAGCAGCGCCCGGGACGGCTACGAGCAGTACTTC
14,TRBV6-5,TRBJ2-7,.,many,CASSYSLQSYEQYF,TGTGCCAGCAGTTACTCCCTGCAATCCTACGAGCAGTACTTC
16,TRBV11-2,TRBJ1-6,.,.,CASSLGGPGYNSPLHF,TGTGCCAGCAGCTTAGGGGGACCGGGATATAATTCACCCCTCCACTTT
16,TRBV20-1,TRBJ1-6,.,.,CSATSEGQFDNSPLHF,TGCAGTGCTACCTCCGAAGGGCAGTTCGATAATTCACCCCTCCACTTT
13,TRBV27,TRBJ1-3,.,.,CASGPISGNTIYF,TGTGCCAGCGGTCCGATCTCTGGAAACACCATATATTTT
15,TRBV9,TRBJ2-3,TRBD2,few,CASSEDGRRTDTQYF,TGTGCCAGCAGCGAAGACGGGAGGAGGACAGATACGCAGTATTTT
14,TRBV29-1,TRBJ1-1,.,few,CSVTPGIQNTEAFF,TGCAGCGTTACCCCCGGGATTCAGAACACTGAAGCTTTCTTT
12,TRBV20-1,TRBJ1-1,.,.,CSARGLNTEAFF,TGCAGTGCCCGGGGGTTGAACACTGAAGCTTTCTTT
11,TRBV29-1,TRBJ1-2,.,.,CSVEVNYGYTF,TGCAGCGTTGAGGTGAACTATGGCTACACCTTC
14,TRBV7-9,TRBJ2-3,TRBD2,.,CASTLTGLDDTQYF,TGTGCCAGCACTCTGACGGGACTAGACGATACGCAGTATTTT
12,TRBV18,TRBJ1-1,TRBD1,.,CASSPPDREAFF,TGTGCCAGCTCACCACCGGACAGGGAAGCTTTCTTT
15,TRBV28,TRBJ2-3,.,few,CASSLLGLRTDTQYF,TGTGCCAGCAGTTTATTAGGCTTACGCACAGATACGCAGTATTTT
11,TRBV4-2,TRBJ2-1,.,.,CASSQAAEQFF,TGTGCCAGCAGCCAAGCAGCTGAGCAGTTCTTC
18,TRBV24-1,TRBJ2-1,TRBD2,.,CATSDYLGAGEEYNEQFF,TGTGCCACCAGTGATTACCTCGGTGCGGGAGAAGAGTACAATGAGCAGTTCTTC
15,TRBV15,TRBJ2-7,.,.,CATSRPSEGSYEQYF,TGTGCCACCAGCAGACCTAGCGAGGGCTCCTACGAGCAGTACTTC
14,TRBV5-1,TRBJ2-7,.,.,CASSLVINSYEQYF,TGCGCCAGCAGCTTGGTGATCAATTCCTACGAGCAGTACTTC
14,TRBV2,TRBJ1-5,.,.,CASSEDRAHQPQHF,TGTGCCAGCAGTGAAGACAGGGCCCATCAGCCCCAGCATTTT
14,TRBV12-3/TRBV12-4,TRBJ1-1,.,few,CASSFGRVNTEAFF,TGTGCCAGCAGTTTTGGGAGGGTGAACACTGAAGCTTTCTTT
15,TRBV7-6,TRBJ2-3,.,many,CASSPWAGNTDTQYF,TGTGCCAGCAGCCCCTGGGCAGGGAACACAGATACGCAGTATTTT
19,TRBV24-1,TRBJ2-2,.,.,CATSDLPQPRLVSTGELFF,TGTGCCACCAGTGATTTGCCTCAGCCCCGGCTAGTGTCGACCGGGGAGCTGTTTTTT
15,TRBV4-1,TRBJ2-1,.,.,CASSQVGGFFNEQFF,TGCGCCAGCAGCCAAGTTGGAGGCTTTTTCAATGAGCAGTTCTTC
15,TRBV3-1,TRBJ1-1,TRBD1,.,CASSPTQGAVTEAFF,TGTGCCAGCAGCCCCACACAGGGGGCAGTTACTGAAGCTTTCTTT
15,TRBV7-2,TRBJ1-4,.,.,CASSYYRAENEKLFF,TGTGCCAGCAGCTACTACAGGGCGGAGAATGAAAAACTGTTTTTT
14,TRBV7-9,TRBJ2-3,TRBD2,few,CASSASGGTDTQYF,TGTGCCAGCAGCGCTAGCGGGGGTACAGATACGCAGTATTTT
16,TRBV4-2,TRBJ2-1,.,few,CASSLGDRSIHNEQFF,TGTGCCAGCAGCCTGGGAGACCGGAGCATACACAATGAGCAGTTCTTC
16,TRBV20-1,TRBJ1-3,.,.,CSARFAPSISGNTIYF,TGCAGTGCTAGATTTGCTCCATCTATTTCTGGAAACACCATATATTTT
14,TRBV20-1,TRBJ2-7,TRBD2,few,CSASLSSGRYEQYF,TGCAGTGCTAGTCTGTCTAGCGGCCGTTACGAGCAGTACTTC
14,TRBV5-1,TRBJ1-1,.,.,CASSLLDLNTEAFF,TGCGCCAGCAGCTTACTCGATTTGAACACTGAAGCTTTCTTT
15,TRBV7-6,TRBJ2-1,.,few,CASSLEGGARNEQFF,TGTGCCAGCAGCTTAGAGGGGGGGGCACGCAATGAGCAGTTCTTC
14,TRBV7-2,TRBJ2-2,.,many,CASSLDRVPGELFF,TGTGCCAGCAGCTTAGACAGGGTTCCCGGGGAGCTGTTTTTT
17,TRBV21-1,TRBJ2-3,.,.,CASSKEQRGPRTDTQYF,TGTGCCAGCAGCAAAGAACAAAGAGGGCCTCGCACAGATACGCAGTATTTT
16,TRBV9,TRBJ2-7,.,.,CASSVGGFASSYEQYF,TGTGCCAGCAGCGTAGGCGGGTTCGCCTCCTCCTACGAGCAGTACTTC
14,TRBV5-6,TRBJ1-2,.,few,CASSLATGRDGYTF,TGTGCCAGCAGCTTGGCCACAGGGAGGGATGGCTACACCTTC
15,TRBV5-1,TRBJ2-5,TRBD2,many,CASSLPSGGQETQYF,TGCGCCAGCAGCTTGCCCTCCGGGGGGCAAGAGACCCAGTACTTC